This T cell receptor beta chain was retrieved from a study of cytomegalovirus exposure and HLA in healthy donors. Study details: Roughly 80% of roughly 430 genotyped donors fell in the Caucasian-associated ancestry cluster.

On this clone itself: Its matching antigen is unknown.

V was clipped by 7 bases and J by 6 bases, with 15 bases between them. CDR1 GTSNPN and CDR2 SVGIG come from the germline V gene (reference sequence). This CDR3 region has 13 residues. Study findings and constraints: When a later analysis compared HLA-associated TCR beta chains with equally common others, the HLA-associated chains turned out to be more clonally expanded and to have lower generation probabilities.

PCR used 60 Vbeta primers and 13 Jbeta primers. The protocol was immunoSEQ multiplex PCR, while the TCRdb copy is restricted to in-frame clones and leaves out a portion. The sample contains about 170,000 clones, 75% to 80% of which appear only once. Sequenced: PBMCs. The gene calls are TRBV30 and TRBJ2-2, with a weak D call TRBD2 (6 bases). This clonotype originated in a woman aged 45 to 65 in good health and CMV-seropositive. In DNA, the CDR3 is TGTGCCTTGGAGGAGGGAAAGTCCGGGGAGCTGTTTTTT. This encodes CALEEGKSGELFF.